Listed below are T cell receptor beta chains from one sample, sequenced in a study of PD-L1 blockade in urothelial cancer. TCRdb's copy holds only in-frame clones and misses some; the assay was immunoSEQ multiplex PCR. The sample records about 49,000 clones, 79% being singletons. The specimen comprised PBMCs, sampled around atezolizumab (anti-PD-L1) treatment. The receptors originated from a man in his 70s with urothelial cancer. CDR3s include the opening cysteine and the closing phenylalanine or tryptophan. D genes are given only for firm matches. The size entry is marked missing in some rows and otherwise reads once, few, many or a size class.

V gene	J gene	D gene	clone size	CDR3 protein	CDR3 DNA
TRBV5-1	TRBJ2-3	.	.	CASSRQADTQYF	TGCGCCAGCAGCCGACAGGCAGATACGCAGTATTTT
TRBV18	TRBJ2-3	.	.	CASSLRTESTDTQYF	TGTGCCAGCTCACTCCGGACAGAGAGCACAGATACGCAGTATTTT
TRBV19	TRBJ2-1	TRBD2	.	CASTRTSGRAPFPFF	TGTGCCAGTACCAGGACTAGCGGGAGGGCTCCATTCCCGTTCTTC
TRBV7-9	TRBJ2-2	.	once	CASSVRTENTGELFF	TGTGCCAGCAGCGTCCGGACAGAAAACACCGGGGAGCTGTTTTTT
TRBV7-7	TRBJ2-2	TRBD1	.	CASRLDRENTGELFF	TGTGCTAGCAGATTAGACAGGGAGAACACCGGGGAGCTGTTTTTT
TRBV7-7	TRBJ2-5	.	.	CASSLNRQETQYF	TGTGCTAGCAGCTTAAATCGTCAGGAGACCCAGTACTTC
TRBV4-2	TRBJ2-7	TRBD2	once	CASSQTPGLAVEQYF	TGTGCCAGCAGCCAGACTCCGGGACTAGCGGTCGAGCAGTACTTC
TRBV19	TRBJ1-1	.	.	CASSIRGSRNTEAFF	TGTGCCAGTAGTATAAGGGGGAGTCGGAACACTGAAGCTTTCTTT
TRBV9	TRBJ2-7	.	few	CASSRDRGEQYF	TGTGCCAGCAGTCGGGACCGGGGGGAGCAGTACTTC
TRBV30	TRBJ2-7	TRBD1	.	CAWSTLSGTGGQNF	TGTGCCTGGAGTACCCTCTCGGGGACAGGGGGCCAAAACTTC
TRBV2	TRBJ2-7	TRBD2	once	CASSLGLVNEQYF	TGTGCCAGCAGCTTGGGACTAGTGAACGAGCAGTACTTC
TRBV7-8	TRBJ1-1	TRBD1	once	CASGGQGENTEAFF	TGTGCCAGCGGGGGACAGGGGGAGAACACTGAAGCTTTCTTT
TRBV6-6	TRBJ2-7	TRBD1	once	CASSLQGALSYEQYF	TGTGCCAGCAGCTTACAGGGGGCACTCTCCTACGAGCAGTACTTC
TRBV7-9	TRBJ2-2	.	once	CASSLAGGPGELFF	TGTGCCAGCAGCTTAGCGGGGGGACCCGGGGAGCTGTTTTTT
TRBV28	TRBJ1-4	TRBD1	.	CASSFQTGGDEKLFF	TGTGCCAGCAGTTTCCAGACAGGGGGCGATGAAAAACTGTTTTTT
TRBV5-1	TRBJ1-1	.	.	CASSWAGLTGHTEAFF	TGCGCCAGCAGCTGGGCGGGACTAACAGGTCACACTGAAGCTTTCTTT
TRBV6-1	TRBJ2-3	TRBD1	.	CASSGQATGATDTQYF	TGTGCCAGCAGTGGGCAAGCGACAGGGGCCACAGATACGCAGTATTTT
TRBV4-1	TRBJ1-2	TRBD1	.	CASSQEDRGGYTF	TGCGCCAGCAGCCAAGAGGACAGGGGAGGCTACACCTTC
TRBV10-3	TRBJ2-1	TRBD2	.	CAISGFREGGNEQFF	TGTGCCATCAGTGGGTTTCGGGAGGGCGGCAATGAGCAGTTCTTC
TRBV2	TRBJ2-1	.	.	CASSDTARFFNEQFF	TGTGCCAGCAGTGACACGGCTAGATTTTTCAATGAGCAGTTCTTC
TRBV25-1	TRBJ2-5	TRBD2	.	CASKPGGQETQYF	TGTGCCAGCAAGCCGGGAGGACAAGAGACCCAGTACTTC
TRBV5-1	TRBJ2-2	TRBD2	.	CASSLAAGVGTGELFF	TGCGCCAGCAGCTTGGCAGCGGGAGTAGGAACCGGGGAGCTGTTTTTT
TRBV19	TRBJ2-2	.	.	CASSIDRTGSGELFF	TGTGCCAGTAGTATAGATCGTACAGGGTCCGGGGAGCTGTTTTTT
TRBV27	TRBJ1-2	.	.	CASSLGRGGYGYTF	TGTGCCAGCAGTTTAGGGAGGGGCGGCTATGGCTACACCTTC
TRBV5-1	TRBJ2-1	TRBD2	.	CASSPGLAGHNEQFF	TGCGCCAGCAGCCCGGGACTAGCGGGCCACAATGAGCAGTTCTTC
TRBV27	TRBJ1-2	TRBD1	.	CASSLSLPTGGAGYTF	TGTGCCAGCAGTTTATCGCTCCCAACAGGGGGCGCTGGCTACACCTTC
TRBV5-4	TRBJ2-3	.	.	CATSPGRRDTQYF	TGTGCCACCTCCCCCGGGAGAAGGGATACGCAGTATTTT
TRBV5-1	TRBJ1-4	TRBD1	few	CASSLAVTGGNEKLFF	TGCGCCAGCAGCTTGGCCGTAACAGGGGGAAATGAAAAACTGTTTTTT
TRBV19	TRBJ1-2	TRBD1	few	CASIGTGHGYTF	TGTGCCAGTATCGGGACAGGGCATGGCTACACCTTC
TRBV7-8	TRBJ2-6	TRBD1	.	CASSPGQVSGANVLTF	TGTGCCAGCAGTCCGGGACAGGTCTCTGGGGCCAACGTCCTGACTTTC
TRBV27	TRBJ2-5	TRBD2	.	CASSQSGRVWETQYF	TGTGCCAGCAGTCAAAGCGGGAGAGTTTGGGAGACCCAGTACTTC
TRBV5-1	TRBJ1-1	TRBD1	.	CASRGQGVNTEAFF	TGCGCCAGCAGGGGACAGGGGGTGAACACTGAAGCTTTCTTT
TRBV5-1	TRBJ2-3	TRBD2	.	CASQDAGGENTQYF	TGCGCCAGCCAGGATGCGGGGGGGGAGAATACGCAGTATTTT
TRBV15	TRBJ1-1	TRBD1	.	CATSIRDRFTEAFF	TGTGCCACCAGCATCCGGGACAGATTCACTGAAGCTTTCTTT
TRBV6-1	TRBJ2-7	.	.	CASNRLQAVSYEQYF	TGTGCCAGCAACCGATTACAGGCCGTCTCCTACGAGCAGTACTTC
TRBV11-2	TRBJ2-7	.	once	CASSSLLGQGSHEQYF	TGTGCCAGCAGCTCCCTTCTGGGACAAGGATCCCACGAGCAGTACTTC
TRBV30	TRBJ2-3	.	.	CAWSALGSGRTDTQYF	TGTGCCTGGAGCGCCCTGGGGAGCGGGCGCACAGATACGCAGTATTTT
TRBV4-1	TRBJ2-7	TRBD2	.	CASSQRLAGESYEQCF	TGCGCCAGCAGCCAAAGACTAGCGGGAGAGTCCTACGAGCAGTGCTTC
TRBV6-1	TRBJ2-7	.	many	CASSEVVSEQYF	TGTGCCAGCAGTGAAGTGGTCAGCGAGCAGTACTTC
TRBV18	TRBJ1-3	.	.	CASSPNRITGNTIYF	TGTGCCAGCTCACCAAACAGGATAACTGGAAACACCATATATTTT
TRBV10-2	TRBJ2-1	.	.	CASRLDGGSYNEQFF	TGCGCCAGCAGGCTCGACGGGGGTTCCTACAATGAGCAGTTCTTC
TRBV10-3	TRBJ1-5	.	.	CAISESGPSGQPQHF	TGTGCCATCAGTGAGTCGGGCCCGTCCGGTCAGCCCCAGCATTTT